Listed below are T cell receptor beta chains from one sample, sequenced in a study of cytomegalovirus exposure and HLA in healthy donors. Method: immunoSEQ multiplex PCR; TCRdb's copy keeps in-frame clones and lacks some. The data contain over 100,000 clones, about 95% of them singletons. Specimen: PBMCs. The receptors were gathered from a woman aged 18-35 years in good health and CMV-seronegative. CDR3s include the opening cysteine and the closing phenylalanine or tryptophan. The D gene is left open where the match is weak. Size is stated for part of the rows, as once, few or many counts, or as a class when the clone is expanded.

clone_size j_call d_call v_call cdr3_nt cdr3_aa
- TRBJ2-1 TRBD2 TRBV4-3 TGCGCCAGCAGCCAATCAGGGACGGGGGGTTACAATGAGCAGTTCTTC CASSQSGTGGYNEQFF
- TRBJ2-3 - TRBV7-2 TGTGCCAGCAGCTTAGTCGGTAGCGCAGATACGCAGTATTTT CASSLVGSADTQYF
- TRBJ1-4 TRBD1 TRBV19 TGTGCCAGTAGTCCCTGGACAGGGAGAACTAATGAAAAACTGTTTTTT CASSPWTGRTNEKLFF
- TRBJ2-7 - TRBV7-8 TGTGCCAGCAGCTTAGCCCTACAGGGATCCCAGCAGTACTTC CASSLALQGSQQYF
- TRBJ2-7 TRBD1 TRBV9 TGTGCCAGCAGCCCTCGCCCCGGGACAGGAACCTACGAGCAGTACTTC CASSPRPGTGTYEQYF
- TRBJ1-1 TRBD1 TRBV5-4 TGTGCCAGCAGCCCGGAACAGGGGGCAATCACTGAAGCTTTCTTT CASSPEQGAITEAFF
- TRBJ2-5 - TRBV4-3 TGCGCCAGCAGCCAAGCATTCTGGGAGCCCCAAGAGACCCAGTACTTC CASSQAFWEPQETQYF
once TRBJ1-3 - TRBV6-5 TGTGCCAGCGGGGCAGGGGTTTACGGAAACACCATATATTTT CASGAGVYGNTIYF
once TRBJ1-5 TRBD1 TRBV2 TGTGCCAGCAGGGGACAGGGGGCAGGCAATCAGCCCCAGCATTTT CASRGQGAGNQPQHF
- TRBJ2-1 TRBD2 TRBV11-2 TGTGCCAGCAGCCCGCCGTTTGGGCGGGAGGCTTACAATGAGCAGTTCTTC CASSPPFGREAYNEQFF
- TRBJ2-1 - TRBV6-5 TGTGCCAGCAGTGTCGACAGCGAGTTCTACAATGAGCAGTTCTTC CASSVDSEFYNEQFF
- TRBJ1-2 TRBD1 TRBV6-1 TGTGCCAGCAGTGAACCTCGGACAGGCGATGGCTACACCTTC CASSEPRTGDGYTF
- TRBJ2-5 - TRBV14 TGTGCCAGCAGCCAAGATCTTTTTGAGACCCAGTACTTC CASSQDLFETQYF